Listed below are T cell receptor beta chains from one sample, sequenced in a study of early T cells in non-severe SARS-CoV-2 infection. A single record per CDR3 protein comes from TCRdb applying MiXCR to the 5' RACE reads. The sample has some 58,000 distinct CDR3 sequences; 11% are singletons. The sequencing here drew on whole blood, taken at baseline. The receptors here all came from an adult who was a healthcare worker with PCR-confirmed SARS-CoV-2 infection or an uninfected control (not recorded which). Both conserved end residues are part of each CDR3. The D gene is left open where the match is weak.

CDR3aa: CASSHGGRDTQYF
d_gene: -
j_gene: TRBJ2-3
v_gene: TRBV19

CDR3aa: CSAKQQGALGEQYF
d_gene: TRBD1
j_gene: TRBJ2-7
v_gene: TRBV20-1

CDR3aa: CASSRGGGWENTEAFF
d_gene: -
j_gene: TRBJ1-1
v_gene: TRBV5-8

CDR3aa: CASNLPGTQYF
d_gene: -
j_gene: TRBJ2-5
v_gene: TRBV6-2/TRBV6-3

CDR3aa: CASSRLAGAITDTQYF
d_gene: TRBD2
j_gene: TRBJ2-3
v_gene: TRBV7-6

CDR3aa: CASSLRGPNEKLFF
d_gene: TRBD1
j_gene: TRBJ1-4
v_gene: TRBV3-1

CDR3aa: CASSLGGRMTTGVMNTEAFF
d_gene: -
j_gene: TRBJ1-1
v_gene: TRBV12-3/TRBV12-4

CDR3aa: CASSLGDSNYEQYF
d_gene: -
j_gene: TRBJ2-7
v_gene: TRBV7-8

CDR3aa: CASSLAQGQVNYGYTF
d_gene: -
j_gene: TRBJ1-2
v_gene: TRBV7-9

CDR3aa: CASSRDSVYTF
d_gene: TRBD1
j_gene: TRBJ1-2
v_gene: TRBV4-1

CDR3aa: CASSLVGVEQFF
d_gene: -
j_gene: TRBJ2-1
v_gene: TRBV12-3/TRBV12-4

CDR3aa: CASSSAGPPYEQYF
d_gene: -
j_gene: TRBJ2-7
v_gene: TRBV5-1

CDR3aa: CASSPSGSAYEQYF
d_gene: -
j_gene: TRBJ2-7
v_gene: TRBV18

CDR3aa: CATSDSGVPGELFF
d_gene: -
j_gene: TRBJ2-2
v_gene: TRBV24-1

CDR3aa: CASSVAGSGTEAFF
d_gene: -
j_gene: TRBJ1-1
v_gene: TRBV9

CDR3aa: CASSLSQTGELFF
d_gene: -
j_gene: TRBJ2-2
v_gene: TRBV11-2

CDR3aa: CASSRIDGGSTEAFF
d_gene: -
j_gene: TRBJ1-1
v_gene: TRBV7-9

CDR3aa: CASRGYNSPLHF
d_gene: -
j_gene: TRBJ1-6
v_gene: TRBV3-1

CDR3aa: CASSLESRGGQPQHF
d_gene: -
j_gene: TRBJ1-5
v_gene: TRBV7-2

CDR3aa: CASSQLDGVNTGELFF
d_gene: -
j_gene: TRBJ2-2
v_gene: TRBV3-1

CDR3aa: CSAFGWTGTYTEAFF
d_gene: TRBD1
j_gene: TRBJ1-1
v_gene: TRBV20-1

CDR3aa: CASSAGTVVTGELFF
d_gene: -
j_gene: TRBJ2-2
v_gene: TRBV19

CDR3aa: CASSKGGRRLGSPLHF
d_gene: -
j_gene: TRBJ1-6
v_gene: TRBV21-1